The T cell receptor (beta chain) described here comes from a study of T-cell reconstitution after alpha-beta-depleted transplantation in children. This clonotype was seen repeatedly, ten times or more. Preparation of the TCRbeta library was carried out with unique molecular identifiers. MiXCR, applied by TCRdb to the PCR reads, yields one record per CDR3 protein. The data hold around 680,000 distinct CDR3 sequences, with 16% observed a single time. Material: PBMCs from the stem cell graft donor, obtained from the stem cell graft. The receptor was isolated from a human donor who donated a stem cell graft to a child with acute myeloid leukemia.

The CDR3 is CSAQWGAGLQETQYF. The CDR3 DNA follows: TGCAGTGCCCAGTGGGGGGCGGGGCTACAAGAGACCCAGTACTTC. The gene calls are TRBV20-1 and TRBJ2-5; D may be TRBD1 or TRBD2 (6 bases each). Germline CDR1 reads DFQATT; CDR2 reads SNEGSKA (reference sequence). Trimming stripped 6 bases from V and 2 bases from J, with 19 bases between. The CDR3 sequence is 15 residues long.